The TCR beta chain described here comes from a study of regulatory T cells in long-lasting Graves disease. Only a few counts were recorded for this clonotype. The time point denotes: newly diagnosed GD, antithyroid drugs for less than 3 months. PBMC-extracted RNA yielded the TCR library. HTBI primers from iRepertoire and Arm-PCR of CDR3 regions yielded the TCR beta libraries. MiXCR, run by TCRdb on the multiplex PCR reads, gives a single entry per CDR3 protein. The repertoire holds around 480,000 distinct CDR3 sequences, with around 15% as singletons. In germline, CDR1 is MDHEN, CDR2 SYDVKM. This CDR3 is built from 11 residues. V gave up 4 bases and J gave up 5 bases, with 5 bases separating them. In addition, the sample was reused for a study of T cells in Graves' hyperthyroidism and ophthalmopathy. That source adds: TCR CDR3 underwent first-round RT-PCR with the HTBI primer set. Most clonotypes expanded in the thyroid (above 0.001) were also present in blood.

The sequence was collected from a man aged 40-50 years with Graves disease. The specimen comprised peripheral blood mononuclear cells (PBMCs), sampled at new diagnosis, from a patient treated with antithyroid drugs. This chain joins TRBV28 and TRBJ1-1; unclear D gene. The CDR3 sequence: CASSSETEAFF. The CDR3 nucleotides are TGTGCCAGCAGTTCCGAGACTGAAGCTTTCTTT.